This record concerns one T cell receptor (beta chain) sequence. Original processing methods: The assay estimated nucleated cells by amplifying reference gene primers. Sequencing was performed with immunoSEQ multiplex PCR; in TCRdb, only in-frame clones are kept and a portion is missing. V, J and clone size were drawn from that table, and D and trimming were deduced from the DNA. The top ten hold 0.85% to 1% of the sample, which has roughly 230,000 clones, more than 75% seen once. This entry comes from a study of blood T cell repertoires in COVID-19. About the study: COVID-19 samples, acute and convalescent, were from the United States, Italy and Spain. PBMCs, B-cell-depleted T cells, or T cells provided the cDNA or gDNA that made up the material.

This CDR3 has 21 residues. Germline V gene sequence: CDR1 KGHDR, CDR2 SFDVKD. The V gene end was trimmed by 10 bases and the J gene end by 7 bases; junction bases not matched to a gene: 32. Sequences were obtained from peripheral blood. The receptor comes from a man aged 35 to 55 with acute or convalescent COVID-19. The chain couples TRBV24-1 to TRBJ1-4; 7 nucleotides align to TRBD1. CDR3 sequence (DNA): TGTGCCACTGACAGGGACCCCTGGTACAGACTTCCGCCTCTGTTTGGTGAAAAACTGTTTTTT. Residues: CATDRDPWYRLPPLFGEKLFF.